A selection of T cell receptor beta chains follows, all from one sample in a study of radiotherapy plus CTLA-4 blockade in lung cancer. Sequenced by immunoSEQ multiplex PCR; TCRdb stores in-frame clones only, minus some. The table includes about 45,000 clones, approximately 70% detected once. Sequences were derived from peripheral blood, sampled from a patient treated with radiotherapy plus ipilimumab. The origin of the receptors is a human donor with non-small cell lung cancer who had a complete response to radiotherapy plus ipilimumab. Each CDR3 is given with its conserved first and last residue. A D gene is named only where the DNA matches it firmly. Clone size appears in some rows only: once, few, many, or a class for an expanded clone.

CDR3 DNA: TGTGCCAGCAGCAAACGGGGGACTAGCCAGGTCAATGAGCAGTTCTTC
CDR3 protein: CASSKRGTSQVNEQFF
V gene: TRBV11-2
clone size: -
D gene: TRBD2
J gene: TRBJ2-1

CDR3 DNA: TGTGCCAGCTCACCCCGAAGAGTACGACAGAAAGGCACAGATACGCAGTATTTT
CDR3 protein: CASSPRRVRQKGTDTQYF
V gene: TRBV18
clone size: -
D gene: -
J gene: TRBJ2-3

CDR3 DNA: TGCAGCGTTGATGGAGGGCTAAACACCGGGGAGCTGTTTTTT
CDR3 protein: CSVDGGLNTGELFF
V gene: TRBV29-1
clone size: -
D gene: -
J gene: TRBJ2-2

CDR3 DNA: TGTGCCAGCAGTGCCCGGGGGTACGAGCAGTACTTC
CDR3 protein: CASSARGYEQYF
V gene: TRBV27
clone size: -
D gene: -
J gene: TRBJ2-7

CDR3 DNA: TGCAGTGCCACAGAGGGCTATGGCTACACCTTC
CDR3 protein: CSATEGYGYTF
V gene: TRBV20-1
clone size: -
D gene: -
J gene: TRBJ1-2

CDR3 DNA: TGTGCCAGCAGTGAAGCGCTGGGCAGGGGGCCTTACAATGAGCAGTTCTTC
CDR3 protein: CASSEALGRGPYNEQFF
V gene: TRBV2
clone size: -
D gene: TRBD1
J gene: TRBJ2-1

CDR3 DNA: TGTGCCAGCAGCACGCGGCTCGGGGGGGGGAACACTGAAGCTTTCTTT
CDR3 protein: CASSTRLGGGNTEAFF
V gene: TRBV27
clone size: -
D gene: -
J gene: TRBJ1-1

CDR3 DNA: TGTGCCAGTAGTATAGGAGGGGGAGAGACCCAGTACTTC
CDR3 protein: CASSIGGGETQYF
V gene: TRBV19
clone size: -
D gene: -
J gene: TRBJ2-5

CDR3 DNA: TGTGCCAGCAGCCCCACGTACAGAAGCAATCAGCCCCAGCATTTT
CDR3 protein: CASSPTYRSNQPQHF
V gene: TRBV21-1
clone size: few
D gene: -
J gene: TRBJ1-5

CDR3 DNA: TGTGCCTGGAGTGGAGGGCGCCCCGGGGGATATGGCTACACCTTC
CDR3 protein: CAWSGGRPGGYGYTF
V gene: TRBV30
clone size: few
D gene: -
J gene: TRBJ1-2

CDR3 DNA: TGTGCCAGCAGTTACTTACTAGCGGGGGGCTACAATGAGCAGTTCTTC
CDR3 protein: CASSYLLAGGYNEQFF
V gene: TRBV6-5
clone size: -
D gene: TRBD2
J gene: TRBJ2-1

CDR3 DNA: TGTGCCAGCAGTGGCGGGACAGGGGGCGGCAATCAGCCCCAGCATTTT
CDR3 protein: CASSGGTGGGNQPQHF
V gene: TRBV28
clone size: once
D gene: TRBD1
J gene: TRBJ1-5

CDR3 DNA: TGTGCCAGCACGGACAGGGGAGGATTCTACGAGCAGTACTTC
CDR3 protein: CASTDRGGFYEQYF
V gene: TRBV7-9
clone size: few
D gene: TRBD1
J gene: TRBJ2-7

CDR3 DNA: TGCGCCAGCAGCCTGGGACAGGGGTTTGGGATGAACTATGGCTACACCTTC
CDR3 protein: CASSLGQGFGMNYGYTF
V gene: TRBV5-1
clone size: -
D gene: TRBD1
J gene: TRBJ1-2

CDR3 DNA: TGCGCCAGCAGCCAAGAACGACTCTCGAACACCGGGGAGCTGTTTTTT
CDR3 protein: CASSQERLSNTGELFF
V gene: TRBV4-3
clone size: -
D gene: -
J gene: TRBJ2-2

CDR3 DNA: TGTGCCAGCAGCTTACAGGGTGGCTATGGCTACACCTTC
CDR3 protein: CASSLQGGYGYTF
V gene: TRBV28
clone size: -
D gene: -
J gene: TRBJ1-2

CDR3 DNA: TGTGCCAGCAGCCCGCGAACGGGGGGCCCCACTAACTATGGCTACACCTTC
CDR3 protein: CASSPRTGGPTNYGYTF
V gene: TRBV5-5
clone size: -
D gene: -
J gene: TRBJ1-2

CDR3 DNA: TGCAGCGGCACTCACAATGAGCAGTTCTTC
CDR3 protein: CSGTHNEQFF
V gene: TRBV29-1
clone size: once
D gene: -
J gene: TRBJ2-1

CDR3 DNA: TGTGCCAGCAGCCTGGGACAGCGGAACACTGAAGCTTTCTTT
CDR3 protein: CASSLGQRNTEAFF
V gene: TRBV11-2
clone size: -
D gene: TRBD1
J gene: TRBJ1-1

CDR3 DNA: TGCGCCAGCAGCCAGGACAGTTTTCAGCCCCAGCATTTT
CDR3 protein: CASSQDSFQPQHF
V gene: TRBV7-9
clone size: -
D gene: -
J gene: TRBJ1-5

CDR3 DNA: TGTGCCAGCAGCTTACGAGGTTTGTCGGGTCAGCCCCAGCATTTT
CDR3 protein: CASSLRGLSGQPQHF
V gene: TRBV5-6
clone size: few
D gene: -
J gene: TRBJ1-5

CDR3 DNA: TGTGCCAGCAGCTTTTCGCGGGAGACCCAGTACTTC
CDR3 protein: CASSFSRETQYF
V gene: TRBV5-4
clone size: -
D gene: -
J gene: TRBJ2-5

CDR3 DNA: TGTGCCAGTAGTATAGGCCCCTTTAACAGGGCGGGAGAGCAGTACTTC
CDR3 protein: CASSIGPFNRAGEQYF
V gene: TRBV19
clone size: -
D gene: -
J gene: TRBJ2-5